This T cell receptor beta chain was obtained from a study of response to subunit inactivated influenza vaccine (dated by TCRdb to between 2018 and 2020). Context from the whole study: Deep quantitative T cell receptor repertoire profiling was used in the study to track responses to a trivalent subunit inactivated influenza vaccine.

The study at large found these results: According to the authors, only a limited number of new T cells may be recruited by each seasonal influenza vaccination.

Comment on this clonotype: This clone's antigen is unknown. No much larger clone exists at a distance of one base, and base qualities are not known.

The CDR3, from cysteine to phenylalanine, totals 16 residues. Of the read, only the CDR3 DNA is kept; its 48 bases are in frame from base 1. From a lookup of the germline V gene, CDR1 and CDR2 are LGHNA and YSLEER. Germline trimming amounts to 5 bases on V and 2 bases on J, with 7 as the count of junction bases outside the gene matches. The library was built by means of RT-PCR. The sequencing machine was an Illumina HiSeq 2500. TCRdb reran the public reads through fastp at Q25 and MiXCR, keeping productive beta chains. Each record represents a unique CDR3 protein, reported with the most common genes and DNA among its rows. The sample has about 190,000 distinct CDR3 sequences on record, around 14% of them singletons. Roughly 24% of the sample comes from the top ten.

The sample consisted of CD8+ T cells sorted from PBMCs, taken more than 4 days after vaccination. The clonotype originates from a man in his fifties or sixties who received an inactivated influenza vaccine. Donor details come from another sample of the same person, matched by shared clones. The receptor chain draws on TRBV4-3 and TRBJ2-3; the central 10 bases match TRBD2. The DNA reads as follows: TGCGCCAGCAGCTACGGTAGCGGGAGGCCCACAGATACGCAGTATTTT. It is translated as CASSYGSGRPTDTQYF.